Presented here are 15 T cell receptor beta chains from one specimen sequenced in a study of blood T cell repertoires in COVID-19. Sequencing used immunoSEQ multiplex PCR; TCRdb keeps in-frame clones, though not all of them. The table lists around 150,000 clones, more than 75% of them singletons. Material: PBMCs or T cells enriched from blood (not recorded which). The receptors stem from a man aged 40-49 years who had recovered from COVID-19.

V is TRBV7-8 and J is TRBJ1-2, with D hard to call. Trimming took 5 bases from V and 0 from J, leaving 10 bases between them. The V gene's germline CDR1 is SGHVS and CDR2 FQNEAQ. This CDR3 spans 14 amino acids. The CDR3 region is CASSRDSPNYGYTF. CDR3 in DNA: TGTGCCAGCAGCAGAGACTCTCCTAACTATGGCTACACCTTC.

The chain links TRBV5-1 to TRBJ1-1; 8 bases are shared with TRBD1. The CDR3 consists of 15 residues. J lost 3 bases, V lost 0 bases, and 4 bases had no gene match. Germline V gene lookup returns CDR1 SGHRS and CDR2 YFSETQ. The CDR3 protein is CASSLGQGAYTEAFF. In DNA, the CDR3 is TGCGCCAGCAGCTTGGGGCAGGGGGCCTACACTGAAGCTTTCTTT.

V usage is TRBV5-1 and J usage is TRBJ2-1; TRBD2 aligns across 12 bases. Germline V gives CDR1 SGHRS, CDR2 YFSETQ. The CDR3 sequence is 17 residues long. With 3 bases clipped from V and 7 bases from J, the junction kept 11 bases outside the gene matches. Here the CDR3 reads CASSSGTSGGPGNEQFF. In nucleotides, the CDR3 is TGCGCCAGCAGCTCCGGAACTAGCGGGGGGCCGGGGAATGAGCAGTTCTTC.

This clone showed up just once. The chain links TRBV3-1 (or the pseudogene TRBV3-2) to TRBJ2-7; D unresolved. From germline, CDR1 is LGHDT and CDR2 YNNKEL (reference sequence). The CDR3 consists of 14 residues. The V and J ends lost 1 base and 5 bases respectively, with 12 bases between them. In nucleotides, the CDR3 is TGTGCCAGCAGCCAAGTATATATTTCCCACGAGCAGTACTTC. Translating gives CASSQVYISHEQYF.

This chain uses TRBV9 with TRBJ1-2; 8 nucleotides agree with TRBD1. V was pared by 4 bases and J by 7 bases, with 3 bases of the junction left unmatched. This CDR3 contains 12 residues. Germline CDR1 SGDLS, CDR2 YYNGEE. The CDR3 nucleotides are TGTGCCAGCAGCTTAACAGGGGGTGGCTACACCTTC. Translating it yields CASSLTGGGYTF.

The rearrangement joins TRBV7-2 to TRBJ2-6, with D uncertain. CDR1 and CDR2 from the germline V gene are SGHTA and FQGNSA. V lost 5 bases, J lost 4 bases, and 15 bases lay in between. The CDR3 totals 16 residues. For the CDR3, the DNA is TGTGCCAGCAGCCTAAACCCGAGGCCAGGGGCCAACGTCCTGACTTTC. Encoded protein: CASSLNPRPGANVLTF.

The chain is built from TRBV10-1 and TRBJ2-3; tentatively, D is TRBD1 (6 bases). Germline CDR1 reads WNHNN; CDR2 reads SYGVQD (reference sequence). V shed 0 bases and J shed 0 bases, with 10 bases lying between them. The CDR3 covers 16 residues. The CDR3 DNA sequence: TGCGCCAGCAGTGAGTCGGGGGCCCCTAGCACAGATACGCAGTATTTT. Translated, it gives CASSESGAPSTDTQYF.

The chain combines TRBV6-5 with TRBJ1-3; D gene unclear. Germline lookup yields CDR1 MNHEY and CDR2 SVGAGI. V lost 10 bases and J lost 4, with 8 bases in between. The CDR3 loop spans 11 amino acids. The DNA of the CDR3 is TGTGCCACCACGACAGGAAACACCATATATTTT. Its protein is CATTTGNTIYF.

This rearrangement joins TRBV11-1 to TRBJ1-2, with 7 positions matching TRBD1. CDR1 is SGHAT, CDR2 FQDESV, per germline (reference sequence). After removal of 2 bases from V and 1 base from J, the junction contained 4 bases not matched to a gene. CDR3 size: 15 residues. CDR3 DNA sequence: TGTGCCAGCAGCTTACCGGGACAGAGTAACTATGGCTACACCTTC. Protein: CASSLPGQSNYGYTF. Drawing the rest from reference TRBV11-1 and TRBJ1-2, the complete variable domain is EAEVAQSPRYKITEKSQAVAFWCDPISGHATLYWYRQILGQGPELLVQFQDESVVDDSQLPKDRFSAERLKGVDSTLKIQPAELGDSAMYLCASSLPGQSNYGYTFGSGTRLTVV.

This clone was recorded once. The chain couples TRBV3-1 (or the pseudogene TRBV3-2) to TRBJ2-2, with TRBD2 as a possible D gene (6 bases). Germline-derived CDR1 and CDR2 are LGHDT and YNNKEL (reference sequence). V was cut by 2 bases and J by 4 bases, with 17 bases left in between. The CDR3 consists of 17 residues. The CDR3 coding sequence is TGTGCCAGCAGCCAACAAGCCGCGGGGAGGAGCACCGGGGAGCTGTTTTTT. Translating gives CASSQQAAGRSTGELFF.

This clone appeared a single time. The chain couples TRBV12-3 or TRBV12-4 to TRBJ1-6; D possibly corresponds to TRBD1 (5 bases). The CDR3 loop spans 11 amino acids. Trimming left V 4 bases short and J 18 bases short, with 13 bases between. In nucleotides, the CDR3 is TGTGCCAGCAGTTCAGGGACTTGGCACCACTTT. This translates into CASSSGTWHHF.

This clone has a handful of counts. V gene TRBV7-3 combines with J gene TRBJ2-1; 9 bases match TRBD1. Germline CDR1 and CDR2: SGHTA and FQGTGA. V gave up 5 bases and J gave up 4 bases; unmatched junction bases: 6. The CDR3 runs to 15 residues. The CDR3 sequence: CASSTDRGAYNEQFF. CDR3 nucleotides: TGTGCCAGCAGCACCGACAGGGGGGCTTACAATGAGCAGTTCTTC.

The J gene is TRBJ1-5, the V gene TRBV7-2, with TRBD1 matching 9 bases. V gave up 0 bases and J gave up 3 bases; unmatched junction bases: 9. Germline CDR1 reads SGHTA; CDR2 reads FQGNSA. The CDR3 runs 18 residues. CDR3 nucleotide sequence: TGTGCCAGCAGCTTAGCTTACCGGGACAGGGTACTCAATCAGCCCCAGCATTTT. Its protein product is CASSLAYRDRVLNQPQHF.

The chain employs TRBV15 and TRBJ2-3; tentative D call: TRBD1 (6 bases). In germline, CDR1 is LNHNV, CDR2 YYDKDF (reference sequence). V shed 4 bases and J shed 3 bases, with 11 bases lying between them. The CDR3 sequence is 14 residues long. CDR3 region: CATSKGQKTDTQYF. CDR3 nucleotide sequence: TGTGCCACCAGCAAAGGACAGAAAACAGATACGCAGTATTTT.

This clone is a singleton in its sample. The rearrangement joins TRBV30 to TRBJ1-1; TRBD1 might be the D (6 bases). The CDR3 spans 12 residues. From germline, CDR1 is GTSNPN and CDR2 SVGIG (reference sequence). The ends were cut back, 6 bases at V and 7 bases at J, with 15 bases in the middle. For the CDR3, the DNA is TGTGCCTGCTACAGGGTTCCCCGTGAAGCTTTCTTT. Its protein product is CACYRVPREAFF.